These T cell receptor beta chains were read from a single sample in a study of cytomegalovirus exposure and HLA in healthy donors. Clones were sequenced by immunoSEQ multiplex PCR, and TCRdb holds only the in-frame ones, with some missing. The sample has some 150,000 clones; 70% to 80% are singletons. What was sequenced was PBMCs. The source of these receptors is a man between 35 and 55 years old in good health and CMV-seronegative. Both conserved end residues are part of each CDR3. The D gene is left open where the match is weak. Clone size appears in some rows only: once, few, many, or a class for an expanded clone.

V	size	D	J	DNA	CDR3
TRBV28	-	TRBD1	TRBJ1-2	TGTGCCAGCCAGGGACAGGGGTTTGAGTATGGCTACACCTTC	CASQGQGFEYGYTF
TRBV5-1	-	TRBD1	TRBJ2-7	TGCGCCAGCAGCTTGGGACAGGGCCACGAGCAGTACTTC	CASSLGQGHEQYF
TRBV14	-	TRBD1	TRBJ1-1	TGTGCCAGCTCTCCGGGACAGGGAGTTACTGAAGCTTTCTTT	CASSPGQGVTEAFF
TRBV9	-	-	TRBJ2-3	TGTGCCAGCAGCGTATATGCGGGAAGCACAGATACGCAGTATTTT	CASSVYAGSTDTQYF
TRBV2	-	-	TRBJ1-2	TGTGCCAGCAGTGTCGCGGCAGACTATGGCTACACCTTC	CASSVAADYGYTF
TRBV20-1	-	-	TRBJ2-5	TGCAGTGCTAGTCAGGAGACCCAGTACTTC	CSASQETQYF
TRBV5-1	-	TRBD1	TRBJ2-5	TGCGCCAGCAGCTTGGAGGGACAGGGGGCTAGAGAGACCCAGTACTTC	CASSLEGQGARETQYF
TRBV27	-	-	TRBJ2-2	TGTGCCAGTCGCCCGAGACAGAACACCGGGGAGCTGTTTTTT	CASRPRQNTGELFF
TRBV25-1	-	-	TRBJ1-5	TGTGCCAGCAGTGAAACTTTTGGTCAGCCCCAGCATTTT	CASSETFGQPQHF
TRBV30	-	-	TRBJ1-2	TGTGCCTGGAGTCCAGGGGTCAGGGGTCAGGGAAACTATGGCTACACCTTC	CAWSPGVRGQGNYGYTF
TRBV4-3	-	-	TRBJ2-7	TGCGCCAGCAGCCAAGATCGGTCACCGTCCTACGAGCAGTACTTC	CASSQDRSPSYEQYF
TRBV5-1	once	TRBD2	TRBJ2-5	TGCGCCAGCAGCGGCGGACTAGCGGGGAAAGAGACCCAGTACTTC	CASSGGLAGKETQYF
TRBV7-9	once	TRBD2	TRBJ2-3	TGTGCCAGCAGGAGTAGTGGGACTAGCTTCACAGATACGCAGTATTTT	CASRSSGTSFTDTQYF
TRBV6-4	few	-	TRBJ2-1	TGTGCCAGCAGTGACTCGTGGGGGCAGAACAATGAGCAGTTCTTC	CASSDSWGQNNEQFF
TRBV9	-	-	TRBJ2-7	TGTGCCAGCAGCAGATTAATGAGGGGGGGTGACGAGCAGTACTTC	CASSRLMRGGDEQYF
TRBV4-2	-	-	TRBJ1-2	TGTGCCAGCAGCCAACAGGACTATGGCTACACCTTC	CASSQQDYGYTF
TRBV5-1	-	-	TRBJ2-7	TGCGCCAGCAGCTTGGAGGGCAGGGTATCGAGCGAGCAGTACTTC	CASSLEGRVSSEQYF
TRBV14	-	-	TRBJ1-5	TGTGCCAGCAGCCGTAAAACTCAAAATCAGCCCCAGCATTTT	CASSRKTQNQPQHF
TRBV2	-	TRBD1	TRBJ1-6	TGTGCCAGCAGCCCTAGGACAGGGCTAGGGTCACCCCTCCACTTT	CASSPRTGLGSPLHF
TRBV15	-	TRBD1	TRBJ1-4	TGTGCCACCAGCAGGCCCGGGACAGGGAGAAATGAAAAACTGTTTTTT	CATSRPGTGRNEKLFF
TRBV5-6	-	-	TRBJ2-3	TGTGCCAGCAGCTTGTCACCCTTGAGGACGCAGTATTTT	CASSLSPLRTQYF
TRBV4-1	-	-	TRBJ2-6	TGCGCCAGCAGCCAAGATCGGGGATCCACTGGGGCCAACGTCCTGACTTTC	CASSQDRGSTGANVLTF
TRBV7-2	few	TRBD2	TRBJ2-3	TGTGCCAGCAGCTTCCAAGGGACTAGCGGGAGGGATACGCAGTATTTT	CASSFQGTSGRDTQYF
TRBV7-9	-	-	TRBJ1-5	TGTGCCACCAGGGACTTGCCCTCCGGACAGCCCCAGCATTTT	CATRDLPSGQPQHF
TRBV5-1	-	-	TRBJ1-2	TGCGCCAGCAGCTCTATGGCGGGGGCCGGAGGCTACACCTTC	CASSSMAGAGGYTF
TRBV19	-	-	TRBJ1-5	TGTGCCAGTAGTATACGGGACAATCAGCCCCAGCATTTT	CASSIRDNQPQHF
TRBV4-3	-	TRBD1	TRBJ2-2	TGCGCCAGCAGCCAAGCCCTACAGGGGGCCGGGGAGCTGTTTTTT	CASSQALQGAGELFF
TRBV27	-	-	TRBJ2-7	TGTGCCAGCATGGCTCAGGGTGTTTACGAGCAGTACTTC	CASMAQGVYEQYF
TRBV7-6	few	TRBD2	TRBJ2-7	TGTGCCAGCAGCCCGGGGGGCTACGAGCAGTACTTC	CASSPGGYEQYF
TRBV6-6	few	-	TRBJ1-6	TGTGCCAGCAGTTACGAGGGTAGCTATAATTCACCCCTCCACTTT	CASSYEGSYNSPLHF
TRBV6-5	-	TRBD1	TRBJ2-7	TGTGCCAGCAGAAAGGGACAGCCGCCCTACGAGCAGTACTTC	CASRKGQPPYEQYF
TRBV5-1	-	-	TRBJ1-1	TGCGCCAGCAGCCCCTACCTTACGAACACTGAAGCTTTCTTT	CASSPYLTNTEAFF
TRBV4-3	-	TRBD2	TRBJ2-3	TGCGCCAGTAGCCCCCGGACTAGCGGGGGCCCCAGCACAGATACGCAGTATTTT	CASSPRTSGGPSTDTQYF
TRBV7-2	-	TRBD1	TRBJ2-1	TGTGCCAGCAGCTTATTCCAGGGGGCAGATGAGCAGTTCTTC	CASSLFQGADEQFF
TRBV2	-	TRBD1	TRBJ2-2	TGTGCCAGCAGAGGCTTTGTGGACAGGGATCACACCGGGGAGCTGTTTTTT	CASRGFVDRDHTGELFF
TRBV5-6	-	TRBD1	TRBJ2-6	TGTGCCAGCAGCGGCGAACGGACAGGGAATCGTGGGGCCAACGTCCTGACTTTC	CASSGERTGNRGANVLTF
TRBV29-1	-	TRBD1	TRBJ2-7	TGCAGCGTTGGGACAGGGTACGAGCAGTACTTC	CSVGTGYEQYF
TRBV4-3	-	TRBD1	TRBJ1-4	TGCGCCAGCAGCCAAGAGACAGGGCTTCTGGAAAAACTGTTTTTT	CASSQETGLLEKLFF
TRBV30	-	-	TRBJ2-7	TGTGCCTGGAGTTTAAGACAGGCCCTCTCCTACGAGCAGTACTTC	CAWSLRQALSYEQYF
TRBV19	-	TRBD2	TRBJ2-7	TGTGCCAGTAGTATAGCCGGGGGGGGAGGCGGCGAGCAGTACTTC	CASSIAGGGGGEQYF
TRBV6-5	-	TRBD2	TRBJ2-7	TGTGCCAGCAGTCTTACTAGCGGGGAATACGAGCAGTACTTC	CASSLTSGEYEQYF
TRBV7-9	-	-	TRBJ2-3	TGTGCCAGCAGCCCAACAGGGCTCTACACAGATACGCAGTATTTT	CASSPTGLYTDTQYF
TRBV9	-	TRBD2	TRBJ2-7	TGTGCCAGCAGCGGGGCGGGGGTGGGGTACGAGCAGTACTTC	CASSGAGVGYEQYF
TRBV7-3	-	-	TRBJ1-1	TGTGCCAGCAGCTTAAGGGGGCCTGAAGCTTTCTTT	CASSLRGPEAFF
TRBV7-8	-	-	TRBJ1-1	TGTGCCAGCAGCTTACTATTGAGTGAAGCTTTCTTT	CASSLLLSEAFF
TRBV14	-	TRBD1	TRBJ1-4	TGTGCCAGCAGCCGAGGACAGGGGCGGAGTGAAAAACTGTTTTTT	CASSRGQGRSEKLFF
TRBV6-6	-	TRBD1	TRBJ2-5	TGTGCCAGCAGTTATTTGGGGACAGAACAGGAGACCCAGTACTTC	CASSYLGTEQETQYF
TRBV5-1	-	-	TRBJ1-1	TGCGCCAGCAGCTTTCCGGGAGATGAAGCTTTCTTT	CASSFPGDEAFF
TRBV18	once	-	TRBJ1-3	TGTGCCAGCTCTCTCCTCGCAGACTCTGGAAACACCATATATTTT	CASSLLADSGNTIYF
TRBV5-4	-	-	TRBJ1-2	TGTGCCTGTGAATGGGGGCGAGGCTATGGCTACACCTTC	CACEWGRGYGYTF
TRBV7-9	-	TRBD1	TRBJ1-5	TGTGCCAGCAGCGTAGGGGGCACAAGCAATCAGCCCCAGCATTTT	CASSVGGTSNQPQHF